Each of the 22 T cell receptor beta chains below was sequenced from the same sample in a study of T cell clusters in autoimmune cytopenias. Some 34,000 genome equivalents of blood DNA were amplified for TRB. One tube held mixed TRB-A and TRB-B primer pools for touch-down PCR. After re-calling the multiplex PCR reads, TCRdb lists one entry per CDR3 protein, DNA absent. Its listing shows a few thousand distinct CDR3 sequences. Specimen: peripheral blood. The receptors were sampled from a human donor with an autoimmune cytopenia or autoimmune hepatitis (not recorded which).

Considering frequency, this clonotype is medium-sized. The chain recombines TRBV6-5 with TRBJ2-3; as DNA is missing, the TRBD2 call by TCRdb cannot be tested. CDR3 length: 15 residues. In germline, CDR1 is MNHEY, CDR2 SVGAGI. The CDR3 loop reads CASGRLAGVLDTQYF.

The chain has TRBV18 and TRBJ2-7. This CDR3 contains 14 residues. Germline CDR1 and CDR2: KGHSH and LQKENI. This CDR3 reads CASSPPDSFYEQYF.

By frequency, this clonotype registers medium-sized. V and J are TRBV5-1 and TRBJ2-7; TCRdb lists TRBD1, though no DNA is available to test this call. CDR1 is SGHRS, CDR2 YFSETQ, per germline. The CDR3 has 14 residues. The CDR3 spells CASSHRDGTYEQYF.

V is TRBV24-1 and J is TRBJ2-3; TCRdb's D call of TRBD1 is untestable without DNA. From germline, CDR1 is KGHDR and CDR2 SFDVKD. The CDR3 spans 16 residues. CDR3 region: CATSDPGSPWPDTQYF.

Judged by frequency, this clonotype is hyperexpanded. The chain joins TRBV18 to TRBJ1-4; TCRdb's D call, TRBD1, is unchecked because there is no DNA. CDR3 length equals 13 residues. CDR1 and CDR2 from the germline V gene are KGHSH and LQKENI. The CDR3 loop reads CASSPGQGEKLFF.

This chain connects TRBV5-4 to TRBJ1-2. From germline, CDR1 is SGHNT and CDR2 YYREEE (reference sequence). The CDR3 sequence is 13 residues long. CDR3 sequence reads: CASSYRLPDGYTF.

The CDR3 sequence: CASSPPSTGELFF. The chain carries TRBV18 and TRBJ2-2. Germline CDR1 and CDR2: KGHSH and LQKENI. The CDR3 consists of 13 residues.

The V and J genes are TRBV5-5 and TRBJ1-1; absent DNA, TCRdb's TRBD1 call cannot be checked. This CDR3 has 14 residues. Germline CDR1 is SGHKS and CDR2 is YYEKEE (reference sequence). The CDR3 sequence: CASSSRPGTTEAFF.

This chain uses TRBV10-3 with TRBJ2-1. The CDR3 length is 14 residues. The V gene's germline CDR1 is ENHRY and CDR2 SYGVKD. The CDR3 here is CATHPTSSLNEQFF.

The CDR3 loop reads CASILGQTNTGELFF. The chain carries TRBV12-3 or TRBV12-4 and TRBJ2-2; the TCRdb D gene call, TRBD1, has no DNA to confirm it. This CDR3 is built from 15 residues.

This clonotype is classed as medium-sized by frequency. The gene calls are TRBV6-4 and TRBJ2-2. The CDR3 contains 15 residues. Germline V gene data show CDR1 as MRHNA and CDR2 as SNTAGT. CDR3: CASSDVGANTGELFF.

The chain links TRBV24-1 to TRBJ1-2. The CDR3 spans 15 residues. CDR1 is KGHDR and CDR2 is SFDVKD in the germline V gene. CDR3 sequence reads: CATSDGLLNNYGYTF.

J is TRBJ2-5 and V is TRBV20-1; TCRdb picks TRBD2, but there is no DNA to check that call. The CDR3 loop spans 16 amino acids. CDR1 and CDR2 from the germline V gene are DFQATT and SNEGSKA (reference sequence). CDR3 in amino acids: CSAWGLGGGLQETQYF.

The J gene is TRBJ1-1, the V gene TRBV20-1; TCRdb gives TRBD1 as the D gene, but with no DNA this cannot be confirmed. CDR3 size: 14 residues. Germline V gene data show CDR1 as DFQATT and CDR2 as SNEGSKA (reference sequence). CDR3 region: CSADPGQGDTEAFF.

Considering frequency, this clonotype is medium-sized (0.01 to 0.1%). The rearrangement uses TRBV13 and TRBJ2-2. The CDR3 is 14 amino acids. Germline-derived CDR1 and CDR2 are PRHDT and FYEKMQ (reference sequence). The CDR3 sequence: CASSLGRPVRELFF.

This chain uses TRBV6-1 with TRBJ2-7; TCRdb indicates TRBD1, and absent DNA this call remains unverified. CDR3 length equals 11 residues. CDR1 and CDR2 (germline): MNHNS, SASEGT. CDR3 loop: CAKTGANEQYF.

Considering frequency, this clonotype is medium-sized. The J gene is TRBJ2-1, the V gene TRBV5-4; as DNA is missing, the TRBD2 call by TCRdb cannot be tested. The CDR3 sequence is 17 residues long. Germline V CDR1 and CDR2: SGHNT, YYREEE (reference sequence). The CDR3: CASSPKAGLSSYNEQFF.

Frequency places this clonotype as medium-sized. V usage is TRBV19 and J usage is TRBJ2-2; as DNA is missing, the TRBD2 call by TCRdb cannot be tested. Germline CDR1 reads LNHDA; CDR2 reads SQIVND (reference sequence). This CDR3 contains 18 residues. CDR3 protein: CASKRGTTSGRGPGELFF.

This chain joins TRBV6-5 and TRBJ1-6; TCRdb's D call of TRBD1 is untestable without DNA. CDR1 is MNHEY and CDR2 is SVGAGI in the germline V gene. This CDR3 is 14 amino acids long. The CDR3: CASSSGTAYSPLHF.

This clonotype is deemed medium-sized by its frequency. The chain combines TRBV6-1 with TRBJ2-2. CDR1 and CDR2 from the germline V gene are MNHNS and SASEGT. CDR3 length: 14 residues. The CDR3 loop is CASRGNTDTGELFF.

According to its frequency, this clonotype is medium-sized. The V gene is TRBV6-5, the J gene TRBJ2-7; TCRdb names TRBD2, which stays unverified in the absence of DNA. CDR3 length: 14 residues. Germline lookup yields CDR1 MNHEY and CDR2 SVGAGI. The chain's CDR3 is CATSSGGATYEQYF.

This clonotype is deemed medium-sized by its frequency. This chain uses TRBV12-3 or TRBV12-4 with TRBJ1-2; TCRdb names TRBD1, which stays unverified in the absence of DNA. CDR3 length equals 15 residues. CDR3 residues: CASSPSPGQGYGYTF.